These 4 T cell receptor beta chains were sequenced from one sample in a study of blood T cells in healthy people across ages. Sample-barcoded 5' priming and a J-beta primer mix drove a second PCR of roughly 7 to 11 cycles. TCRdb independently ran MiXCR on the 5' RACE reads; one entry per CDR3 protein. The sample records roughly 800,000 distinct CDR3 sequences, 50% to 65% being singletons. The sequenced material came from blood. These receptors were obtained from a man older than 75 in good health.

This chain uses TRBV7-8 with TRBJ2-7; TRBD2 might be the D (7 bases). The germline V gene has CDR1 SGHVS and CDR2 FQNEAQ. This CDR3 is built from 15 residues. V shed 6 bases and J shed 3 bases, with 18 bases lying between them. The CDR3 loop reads CASSAGASSFYEQYF. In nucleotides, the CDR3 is TGTGCCAGCAGTGCGGGGGCAAGTTCTTTCTACGAGCAGTACTTC.

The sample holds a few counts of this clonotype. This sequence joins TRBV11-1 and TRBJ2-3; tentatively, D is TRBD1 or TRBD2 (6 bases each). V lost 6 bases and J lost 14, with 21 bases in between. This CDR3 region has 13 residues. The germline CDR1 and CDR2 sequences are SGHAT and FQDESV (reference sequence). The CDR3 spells CASRAGGGRYAYF. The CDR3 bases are TGTGCCAGCAGGGCCGGGGGCGGCAGATACGCGTATTTT.

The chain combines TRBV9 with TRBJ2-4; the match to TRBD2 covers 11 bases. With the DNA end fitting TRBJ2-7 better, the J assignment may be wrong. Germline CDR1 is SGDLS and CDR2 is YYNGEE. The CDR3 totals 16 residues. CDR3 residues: CASSVAPGTSGYEQYF. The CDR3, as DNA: TGTGCCAGCAGCGTAGCTCCCGGGACTAGCGGTTACGAGCAGTACTTC.

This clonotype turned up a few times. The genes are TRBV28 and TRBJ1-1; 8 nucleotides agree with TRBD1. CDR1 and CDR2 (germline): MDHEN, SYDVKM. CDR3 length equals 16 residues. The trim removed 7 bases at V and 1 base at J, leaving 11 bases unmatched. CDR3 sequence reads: CASIPGGPLGNTEAFF. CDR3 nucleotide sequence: TGTGCCAGCATTCCAGGGGGCCCTCTGGGGAACACTGAAGCTTTCTTT.